These 2 T cell receptor beta chains originate from one sample sequenced in a study of cytomegalovirus exposure and HLA in healthy donors. It was with 60 Vbeta and 13 Jbeta primers that the PCR ran. TCRdb keeps only in-frame clones here, not all; method: immunoSEQ multiplex PCR. Its listing shows some 39,000 clones. Material: PBMCs. The receptors originated from a young man in good health and CMV-seronegative.

The rearrangement uses TRBV7-2 and TRBJ2-1; possible D gene TRBD1, 5 bases. Germline CDR1 reads SGHTA; CDR2 reads FQGNSA. This CDR3 has 13 residues. Trimming took off 1 base at V and 9 bases at J, with 10 bases between the two ends. This CDR3 is CASSLVRATEQFF. The CDR3 DNA follows: TGTGCCAGCAGCTTAGTCAGGGCAACTGAGCAGTTCTTC.

The chain uses TRBV25-1 and TRBJ1-1; possible D gene TRBD1, 5 bases. The germline V gene has CDR1 MGHDK and CDR2 SYGVNS. The CDR3 has 15 amino acids. V was shortened by 6 bases and J by 4 bases, with 18 bases between the two germline ends. DNA of the CDR3: TGTGCCAGCAGATCACCCGCGGGGCGGCTCACTGAAGCTTTCTTT. Translated: CASRSPAGRLTEAFF.